This paragraph reports one TCR beta chain. The data stem from a study of preoperative IRX-2 immunotherapy in early breast cancer. TCRdb's copy holds only in-frame clones and misses some; the assay was immunoSEQ multiplex PCR. The sample holds roughly 29,000 clones, 85% to 90% seen once. Deletions cut 0 bases from V and 4 bases from J, with 11 bases between. This CDR3 is built from 15 residues. Germline-derived CDR1 and CDR2 are LNHNV and YYDKDF (reference sequence). Treatment reported: preoperative locoregional IRX-2 cytokine immunotherapy. This chain links TRBV15 with TRBJ2-3; no clear D. The TCR originated in a human donor with breast cancer. Sampling was carried out from a patient treated with IRX-2 immunotherapy. The CDR3 protein is CATSRDPRNADTQYF. The CDR3 bases are TGTGCCACCAGCAGAGATCCCAGGAACGCAGATACGCAGTATTTT. Complete variable domain (other parts from reference TRBV15 and TRBJ2-3): DAMVIQNPRYQVTQFGKPVTLSCSQTLNHNVMYWYQQKSSQAPKLLFHYYDKDFNNEADTPDNFQSRRPNTSFCFLDIRSPGLGDTAMYLCATSRDPRNADTQYFGPGTRLTVL.